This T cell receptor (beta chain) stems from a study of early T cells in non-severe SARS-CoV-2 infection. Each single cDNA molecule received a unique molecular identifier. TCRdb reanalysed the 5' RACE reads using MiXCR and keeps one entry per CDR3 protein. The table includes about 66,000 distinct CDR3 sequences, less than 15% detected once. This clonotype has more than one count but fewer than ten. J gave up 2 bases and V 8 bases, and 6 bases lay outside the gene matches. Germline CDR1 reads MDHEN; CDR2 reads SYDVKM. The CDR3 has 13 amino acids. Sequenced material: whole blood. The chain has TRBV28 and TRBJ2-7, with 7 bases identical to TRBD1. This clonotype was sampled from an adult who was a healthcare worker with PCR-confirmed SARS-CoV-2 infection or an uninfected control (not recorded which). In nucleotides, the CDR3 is TGTGCCAGCGGCCCGACAGGGACCTACGAGCAGTACTTC. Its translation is CASGPTGTYEQYF.